This T cell receptor beta chain was retrieved from a study of PD-1 blockade in classical Hodgkin lymphoma. TCRdb's table, derived via immunoSEQ multiplex PCR, lists solely in-frame clones and lacks some. Of almost 100,000 clones listed, 80% to 95% are singletons. This CDR3 spans 16 amino acids. The V gene's germline CDR1 is KGHSY and CDR2 FQNENV. V lost 0 bases to trimming and J lost 2 bases, with 14 bases between them. With no exception, relapse followed autologous stem cell transplantation in all patients, and brentuximab vedotin exposure varied. This TCR derives from a human donor with classical Hodgkin lymphoma. The genes are TRBV16 and TRBJ2-7, with D tentatively TRBD2 (6 bases). This material consisted of peripheral blood mononuclear cells (PBMCs), taken at baseline. CDR3 nucleotide sequence: TGTGCCAGCAGCCAATCTCCCGGGAGTGGACCCTACGAGCAGTACTTC. It codes for CASSQSPGSGPYEQYF.